The 19 T cell receptor beta chains presented below share a single source sample, sequenced in a study of blood T cell repertoires in COVID-19. The table came from immunoSEQ multiplex PCR; TCRdb's copy has only in-frame clones and leaves some out. This sample yields about 490,000 clones, of which approximately 85% are seen a single time; roughly 3.1% belongs to the top ten. The sample comprised peripheral blood. These receptors all stem from a human donor in a cohort sampled during active COVID-19.

A single count supports this clone. The chain uses TRBV5-4 and TRBJ2-7; 11 bases map to TRBD1. The CDR3 has 15 amino acids. Germline lookup yields CDR1 SGHNT and CDR2 YYREEE (reference sequence). V was clipped by 4 bases and J by 0 bases; unmatched bases: 3. CDR3 coding DNA: TGTGCCAGCAGCCTCGGGACAGGGGGCTCCTACGAGCAGTACTTC. As protein: CASSLGTGGSYEQYF. Filled out from reference TRBV5-4 and TRBJ2-7, the complete variable domain reads ETGVTQSPTHLIKTRGQQVTLRCSSQSGHNTVSWYQQALGQGPQFIFQYYREEENGRGNFPPRFSGLQFPNYSSELNVNALELDDSALYLCASSLGTGGSYEQYFGPGTRLTVT.

This chain joins TRBV11-2 and TRBJ2-3; D remains ambiguous. CDR1 is SGHAT and CDR2 is FQNNGV in the germline V gene. Trimming left V 5 bases short and J 3 bases short, with 6 bases between. CDR3 length: 12 residues. The CDR3 DNA sequence: TGTGCCAGCAGCCTTACAACAGATACGCAGTATTTT. The encoded protein is CASSLTTDTQYF.

The rearrangement uses TRBV28 and TRBJ1-2, with a possible D match to TRBD1 (5 bases). V was pared by 6 bases and J by 4 bases, with 12 bases between. The CDR3 runs to 13 residues. The germline gives CDR1 MDHEN, CDR2 SYDVKM. CDR3 residues: CASSKQGSYGYTF. The CDR3 nucleotides read TGTGCCAGCAGCAAGCAGGGTAGCTATGGCTACACCTTC.

CDR3 protein: CASSQLAIGSVNTEAFF. The CDR3 DNA reads as TGTGCCAGCAGCCAGCTTGCTATCGGGTCAGTGAACACTGAAGCTTTCTTT. The rearrangement uses TRBV3-1 (or the pseudogene TRBV3-2) and TRBJ1-1; D unclear. CDR1 is LGHDT and CDR2 is YNNKEL in the germline V gene (reference sequence). The CDR3 loop spans 17 amino acids. Trimming cost V 3 bases and J 0 bases, with 17 bases left between them.

The genes are TRBV3-1 (or the pseudogene TRBV3-2) and TRBJ1-4; no clear D gene. Trimming shortened V by 4 bases and J by 8 bases, and 17 bases separated the two germline ends. The CDR3 length is 15 residues. From germline, CDR1 is LGHDT and CDR2 YNNKEL (reference sequence). For the CDR3, the DNA is TGTGCCAGCAGCCGCGGACTGAGGGAATCCGAAAAACTGTTTTTT. It specifies CASSRGLRESEKLFF.

This clone was detected a few times. The J gene is TRBJ2-3, the V gene TRBV7-9, with TRBD1 matching 9 bases. After removal of 0 bases from V and 3 bases from J, the junction contained 1 base not matched to a gene. Per the germline V gene, CDR1 is SEHNR and CDR2 is FQNEAQ (reference sequence). CDR3 length: 15 residues. CDR3 sequence reads: CASSLAGQGTDTQYF. CDR3 nucleotides: TGTGCCAGCAGCTTAGCTGGACAGGGGACAGATACGCAGTATTTT.

This clone was counted between two and nine times. In the same sample, other DNA sequences code for this CDR3. V gene TRBV7-2 combines with J gene TRBJ1-3; D gene unclear. The V and J ends lost 1 base and 0 bases respectively, with 10 bases between them. The CDR3 length is 16 residues. Germline loops: CDR1 SGHTA, CDR2 FQGNSA. The CDR3 nucleotides read TGTGCCAGCAGCTTAGTTGGAGCATCCTCTGGAAACACCATATATTTT. This encodes CASSLVGASSGNTIYF.

This sequence joins TRBV10-1 and TRBJ2-5; D is possibly TRBD1 (6 bases). Trimming left V 2 bases short and J 5 bases short, with 12 bases between. There are 14 residues in the CDR3. Germline loops: CDR1 WNHNN, CDR2 SYGVQD (reference sequence). CDR3 sequence: CASSEQAGDETQYF. The CDR3 nucleotides are TGCGCCAGCAGTGAGCAAGCAGGGGATGAGACCCAGTACTTC.

V and J are TRBV14 and TRBJ2-3; the D is unclear. Germline CDR1 reads SGHDN; CDR2 reads FVKESK. V was trimmed by 4 bases and J by 11 bases, leaving 19 bases between them. The CDR3 is made up of 14 amino acids. The CDR3 spells CASSPSLSPIRQYF. The CDR3 DNA reads TGTGCCAGCAGCCCTTCCCTGAGCCCGATCCGGCAGTATTTT.

The J gene is TRBJ1-2, the V gene TRBV6-5, with TRBD1 matching 9 bases. CDR3 length: 13 amino acids. Germline values: CDR1 MNHEY, CDR2 SVGAGI. The V and J ends lost 8 bases and 8 bases, in that order; junction bases with no gene match: 9. CDR3 loop: CASLPDRGSGYTF. The CDR3 region has the DNA TGTGCCAGCCTCCCGGACAGGGGAAGCGGCTACACCTTC.

V gene TRBV27 combines with J gene TRBJ2-1; the match to TRBD1 covers 9 bases. The CDR3 is 16 residues long. Germline loops: CDR1 MNHEY, CDR2 SMNVEV (reference sequence). With V trimmed by 4 bases and J by 4 bases, 8 bases remained unmatched. In nucleotides, the CDR3 is TGTGCCAGCAGTTACCCAGGACAGGGGTATTACAATGAGCAGTTCTTC. As protein: CASSYPGQGYYNEQFF.

The J gene is TRBJ2-5, the V gene TRBV5-1; 10 bases are a match to TRBD1. With 7 bases clipped from V and 5 bases from J, the junction kept 11 bases outside the gene matches. Germline-derived CDR1 and CDR2 are SGHRS and YFSETQ. This CDR3 has 15 residues. The CDR3 bases are TGCGCCAGCCGAGGACAGGGGGGTATGTGGGAGACCCAGTACTTC. It yields the protein CASRGQGGMWETQYF.

The chain uses TRBV6-5 and TRBJ1-6, with no clear D. The V end was cut by 6 bases, the J end by 7 bases, with 10 bases between. The CDR3 is 13 amino acids. From germline, CDR1 is MNHEY and CDR2 SVGAGI. Written as DNA, the CDR3 is TGTGCCAGCAGGGGCCTAAGGAATTCACCCCTCCACTTT. Amino acids: CASRGLRNSPLHF.

V is TRBV5-4 and J is TRBJ2-7; the D gene is possibly TRBD1 (7 bases). Between the trimmed V and J ends, which lost 3 bases and 2 bases, there was a span of 18 bases. Germline assignment: CDR1 SGHNT and CDR2 YYREEE (reference sequence). The CDR3 is made up of 16 amino acids. This CDR3 is CASSSPGQGGPYEQYF. Written as DNA, the CDR3 is TGTGCCAGCAGCTCCCCGGGCCAGGGGGGTCCCTACGAGCAGTACTTC.

The chain combines TRBV30 with TRBJ2-1, with a possible D match to TRBD1 (9 bases). V lost 3 bases to trimming and J lost 3 bases, with 24 bases between them. Germline V gene data show CDR1 as GTSNPN and CDR2 as SVGIG (reference sequence). There are 18 residues in the CDR3. The CDR3 reads CAWRSGTGSGSFYNEQFF. The CDR3 DNA is TGTGCCTGGAGATCCGGGACAGGGAGCGGGAGCTTCTACAATGAGCAGTTCTTC.

The chain uses TRBV10-3 and TRBJ2-7; 10 bases are shared with TRBD2. Germline V gene sequence: CDR1 ENHRY, CDR2 SYGVKD. The CDR3 is 16 residues long. The V and J ends lost 0 bases and 3 bases, in that order; junction bases with no gene match: 5. The CDR3 loop reads CAISESRLAGNYEQYF. The CDR3 DNA sequence: TGTGCCATCAGTGAGTCGAGACTAGCGGGTAACTACGAGCAGTACTTC.

The rearrangement joins TRBV27 to TRBJ2-2; 13 nucleotides align to TRBD2. Per germline, CDR1 MNHEY and CDR2 SMNVEV (reference sequence). V shed 5 bases and J 2 bases; nucleotides not matched to a gene: 11. The length of the CDR3 is 19 residues. In DNA form, the CDR3 reads TGTGCCAGCAGTCTACGGACTAGCGGGAGAGTCGGTAACACCGGGGAGCTGTTTTTT. Translation gives CASSLRTSGRVGNTGELFF.

Remarks on this clone: Additional DNA sequences in this sample encode the identical CDR3. CDR3 sequence: CASSPPGQNYGYTF. In nucleotides, the CDR3 is TGTGCCAGCAGCCCGCCGGGACAGAACTATGGCTACACCTTC. The V gene is TRBV28, the J gene TRBJ1-2, with 7 nucleotides matching TRBD1. The ends lost 6 bases at V and 2 bases at J; junction bases unmatched: 6. The CDR3 length is 14 residues. Looked up from germline, CDR1 is MDHEN and CDR2 is SYDVKM.

This chain connects TRBV9 to TRBJ2-5; 9 bases fit TRBD1. The CDR3 contains 17 residues. Trimming at V came to 3 bases and at J to 4 bases, leaving 13 bases not matched to a gene. Germline assignment: CDR1 SGDLS and CDR2 YYNGEE. CDR3 in amino acids: CASSGGRTGVRGETQYF. CDR3 sequence (DNA): TGTGCCAGCAGCGGAGGACGGACAGGGGTCCGTGGAGAGACCCAGTACTTC.